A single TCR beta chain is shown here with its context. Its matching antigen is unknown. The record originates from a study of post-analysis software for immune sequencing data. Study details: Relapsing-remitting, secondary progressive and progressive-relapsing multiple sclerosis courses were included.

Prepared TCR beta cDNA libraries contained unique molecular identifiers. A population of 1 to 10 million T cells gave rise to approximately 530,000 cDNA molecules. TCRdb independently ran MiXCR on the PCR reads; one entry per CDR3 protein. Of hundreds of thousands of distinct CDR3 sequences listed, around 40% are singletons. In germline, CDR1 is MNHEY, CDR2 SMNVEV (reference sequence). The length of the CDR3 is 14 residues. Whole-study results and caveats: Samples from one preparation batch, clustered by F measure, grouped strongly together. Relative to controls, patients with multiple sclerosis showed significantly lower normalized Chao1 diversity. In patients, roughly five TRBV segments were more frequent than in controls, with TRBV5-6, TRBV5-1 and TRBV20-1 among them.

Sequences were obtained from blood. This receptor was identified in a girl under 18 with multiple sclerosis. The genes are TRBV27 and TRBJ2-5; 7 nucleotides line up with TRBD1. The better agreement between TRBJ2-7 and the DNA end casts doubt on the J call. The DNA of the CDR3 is TGTGCCAGCAGTTTCCACAGGGGAGCAGGCGAGCAGTACTTC. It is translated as CASSFHRGAGEQYF.